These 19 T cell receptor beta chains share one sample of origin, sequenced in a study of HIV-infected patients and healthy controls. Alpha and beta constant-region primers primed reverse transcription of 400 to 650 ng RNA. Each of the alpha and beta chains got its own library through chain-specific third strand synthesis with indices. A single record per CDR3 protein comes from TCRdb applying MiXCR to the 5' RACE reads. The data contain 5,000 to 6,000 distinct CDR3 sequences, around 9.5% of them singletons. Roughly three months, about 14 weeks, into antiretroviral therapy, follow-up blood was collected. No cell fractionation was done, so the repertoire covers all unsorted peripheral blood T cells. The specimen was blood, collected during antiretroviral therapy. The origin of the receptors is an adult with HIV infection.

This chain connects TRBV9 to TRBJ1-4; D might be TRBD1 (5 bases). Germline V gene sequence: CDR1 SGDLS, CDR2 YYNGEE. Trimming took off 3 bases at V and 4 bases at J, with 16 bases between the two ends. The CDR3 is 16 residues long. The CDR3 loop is CASSAWDGRSNEKLFF. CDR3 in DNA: TGTGCCAGCAGCGCCTGGGACGGGAGAAGTAATGAAAAACTGTTTTTT.

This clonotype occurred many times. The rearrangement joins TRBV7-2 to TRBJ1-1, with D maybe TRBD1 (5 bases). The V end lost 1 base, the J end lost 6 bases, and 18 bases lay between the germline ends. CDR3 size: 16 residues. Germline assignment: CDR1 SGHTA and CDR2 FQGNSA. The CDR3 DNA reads TGTGCCAGCAGCTTAGATAGTGGTGGACACTCGGCTGAAGCTTTCTTT. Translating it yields CASSLDSGGHSAEAFF. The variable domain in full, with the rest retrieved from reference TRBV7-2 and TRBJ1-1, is GAGVSQSPSNKVTEKGKDVELRCDPISGHTALYWYRQSLGQGLEFLIYFQGNSAPDKSGLPSDRFSAERTGGSVSTLTIQRTQQEDSAVYLCASSLDSGGHSAEAFFGQGTRLTVV.

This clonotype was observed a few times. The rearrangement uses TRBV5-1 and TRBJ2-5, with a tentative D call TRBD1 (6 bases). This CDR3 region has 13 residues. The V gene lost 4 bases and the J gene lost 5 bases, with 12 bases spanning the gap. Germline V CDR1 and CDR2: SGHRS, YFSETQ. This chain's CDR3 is CASSAPRGETQYF. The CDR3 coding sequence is TGCGCCAGCAGCGCCCCAAGGGGGGAGACCCAGTACTTC.

The CDR3 DNA sequence: TGTGCCAGCAGTGAAGTGGCTAGCGGAACCTACGAGCAGTACTTC. This gives the protein CASSEVASGTYEQYF. The chain recombines TRBV6-1 with TRBJ2-7, with 7 bases identical to TRBD2. This CDR3 has 15 amino acids. V lost 1 base and J lost 2; bases outside the gene matches: 5. The germline V gene has CDR1 MNHNS and CDR2 SASEGT.

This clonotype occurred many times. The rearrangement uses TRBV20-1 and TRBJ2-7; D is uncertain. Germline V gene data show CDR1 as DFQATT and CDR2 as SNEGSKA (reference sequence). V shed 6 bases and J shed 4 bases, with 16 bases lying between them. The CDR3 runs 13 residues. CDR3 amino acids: CSAPGPHGYEQYF. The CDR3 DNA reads TGCAGTGCCCCGGGCCCCCACGGGTACGAGCAGTACTTC.

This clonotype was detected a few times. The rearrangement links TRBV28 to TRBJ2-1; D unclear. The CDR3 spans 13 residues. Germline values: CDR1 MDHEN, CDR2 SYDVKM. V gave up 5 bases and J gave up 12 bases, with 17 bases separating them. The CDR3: CASSPPNQPGQFF. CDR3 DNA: TGTGCCAGCAGTCCCCCCAACCAGCCAGGGCAGTTCTTC.

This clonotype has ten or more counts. This chain's CDR3 is CASRPIASGTQYF. The DNA for the CDR3 is TGTGCCAGCAGACCTATCGCGTCGGGTACGCAGTATTTT. The V call is TRBV12-3 or TRBV12-4, the J call TRBJ2-3; the D is unclear. The CDR3 length is 13 residues. Trimming took 6 bases from V and 8 from J, leaving 15 bases between them.

CDR3 amino acids: CASSFSGPLYEQYF. CDR3 nucleotides: TGTGCCAGCAGTTTCTCCGGGCCCCTCTACGAGCAGTACTTC. The chain uses TRBV28 and TRBJ2-7, with D unresolved. There are 14 residues in the CDR3. V was trimmed by 3 bases and J by 3 bases, leaving 12 bases between them. In germline, CDR1 is MDHEN, CDR2 SYDVKM.

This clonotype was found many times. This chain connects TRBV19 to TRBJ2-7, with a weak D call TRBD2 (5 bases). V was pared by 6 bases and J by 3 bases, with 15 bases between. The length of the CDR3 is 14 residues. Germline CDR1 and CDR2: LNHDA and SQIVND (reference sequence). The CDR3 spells CASSPIERVYEQYF. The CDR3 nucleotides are TGTGCCAGTAGCCCGATCGAGAGGGTCTACGAGCAGTACTTC.

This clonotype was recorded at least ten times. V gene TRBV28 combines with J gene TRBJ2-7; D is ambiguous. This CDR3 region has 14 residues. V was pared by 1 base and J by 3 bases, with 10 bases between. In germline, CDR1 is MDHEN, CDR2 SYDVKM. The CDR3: CASSLSGPIYEQYF. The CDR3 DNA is TGTGCCAGCAGTTTATCCGGACCCATCTACGAGCAGTACTTC.

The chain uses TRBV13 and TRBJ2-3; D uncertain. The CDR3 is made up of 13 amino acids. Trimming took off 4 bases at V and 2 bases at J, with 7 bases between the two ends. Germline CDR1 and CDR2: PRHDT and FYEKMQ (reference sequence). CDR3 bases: TGTGCCAGCAGCTCGGACGACACAGATACGCAGTATTTT. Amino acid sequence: CASSSDDTDTQYF.

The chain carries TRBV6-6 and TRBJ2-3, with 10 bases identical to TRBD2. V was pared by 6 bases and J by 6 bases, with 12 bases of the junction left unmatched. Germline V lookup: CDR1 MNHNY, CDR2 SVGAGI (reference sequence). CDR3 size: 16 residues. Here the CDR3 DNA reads TGTGCCAGCAGAGACTCTAGCGGGAGCGGGTGGGATACGCAGTATTTT. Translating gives CASRDSSGSGWDTQYF.

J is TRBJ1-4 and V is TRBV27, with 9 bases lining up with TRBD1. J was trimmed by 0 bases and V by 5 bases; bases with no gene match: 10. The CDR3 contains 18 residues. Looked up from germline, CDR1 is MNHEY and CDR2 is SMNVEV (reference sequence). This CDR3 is CASSPLPGQGATNEKLFF. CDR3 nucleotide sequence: TGTGCCAGCAGTCCCTTACCGGGACAGGGCGCAACTAATGAAAAACTGTTTTTT.

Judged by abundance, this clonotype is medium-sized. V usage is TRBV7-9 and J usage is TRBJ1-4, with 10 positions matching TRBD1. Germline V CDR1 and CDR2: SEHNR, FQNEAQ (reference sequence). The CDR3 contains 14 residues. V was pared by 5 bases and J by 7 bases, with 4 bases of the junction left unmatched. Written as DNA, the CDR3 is TGTGCCAGCAGCCCGGGACAGGGGTTTGAAAAACTGTTTTTT. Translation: CASSPGQGFEKLFF.

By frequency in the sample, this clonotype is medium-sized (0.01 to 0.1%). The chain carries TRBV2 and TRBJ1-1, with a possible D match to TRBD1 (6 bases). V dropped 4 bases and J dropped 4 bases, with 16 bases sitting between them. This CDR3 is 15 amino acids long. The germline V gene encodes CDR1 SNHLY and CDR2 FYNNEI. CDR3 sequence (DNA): TGTGCCAGCAGTGTTTACAGGGCCCAGGCCACTGAAGCTTTCTTT. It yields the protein CASSVYRAQATEAFF. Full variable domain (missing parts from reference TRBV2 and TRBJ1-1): EPEVTQTPSHQVTQMGQEVILRCVPISNHLYFYWYRQILGQKVEFLVSFYNNEISEKSEIFDDQFSVERPDGSNFTLKIRSTKLEDSAMYFCASSVYRAQATEAFFGQGTRLTVV.

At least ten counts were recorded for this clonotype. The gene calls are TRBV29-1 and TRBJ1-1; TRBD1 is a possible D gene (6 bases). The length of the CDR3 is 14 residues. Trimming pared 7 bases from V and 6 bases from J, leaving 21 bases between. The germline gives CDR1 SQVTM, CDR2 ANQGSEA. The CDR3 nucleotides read TGCAGCGGGTCGCTGGGGGCAATTCCCGCTGAAGCTTTCTTT. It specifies CSGSLGAIPAEAFF. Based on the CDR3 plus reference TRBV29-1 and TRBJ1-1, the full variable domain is SAVISQKPSRDICQRGTSLTIQCQVDSQVTMMFWYRQQPGQSLTLIATANQGSEATYESGFVIDKFPISRPNLTFSTLTVSNMSPEDSSIYLCSGSLGAIPAEAFFGQGTRLTVV.

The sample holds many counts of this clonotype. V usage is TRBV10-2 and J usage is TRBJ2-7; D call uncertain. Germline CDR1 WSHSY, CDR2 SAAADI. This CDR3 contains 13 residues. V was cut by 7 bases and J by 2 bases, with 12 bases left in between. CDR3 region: CASTPGGTYEQYF. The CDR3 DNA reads TGCGCCAGCACGCCGGGCGGTACCTACGAGCAGTACTTC.

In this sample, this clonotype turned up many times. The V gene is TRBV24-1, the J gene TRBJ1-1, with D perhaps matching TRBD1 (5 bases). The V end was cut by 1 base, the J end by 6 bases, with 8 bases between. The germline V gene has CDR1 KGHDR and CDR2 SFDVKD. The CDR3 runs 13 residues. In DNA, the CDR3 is TGTGCCACCAGTGATTTTGCAGGGTCTGAAGCTTTCTTT. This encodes CATSDFAGSEAFF.

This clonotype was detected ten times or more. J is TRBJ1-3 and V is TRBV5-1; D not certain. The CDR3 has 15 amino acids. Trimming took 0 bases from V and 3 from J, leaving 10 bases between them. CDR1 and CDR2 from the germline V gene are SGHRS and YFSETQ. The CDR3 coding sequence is TGCGCCAGCAGCTTGGAGGGTGGTTTTGGAAACACCATATATTTT. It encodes CASSLEGGFGNTIYF. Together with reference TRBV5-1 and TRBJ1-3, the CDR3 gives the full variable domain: KAGVTQTPRYLIKTRGQQVTLSCSPISGHRSVSWYQQTPGQGLQFLFEYFSETQRNKGNFPGRFSGRQFSNSRSEMNVSTLELGDSALYLCASSLEGGFGNTIYFGEGSWLTVV.